The 11 T cell receptor beta chains below all came from one sample that was sequenced in a study of blood T cell repertoires in COVID-19. Measured with immunoSEQ multiplex PCR; TCRdb has only the in-frame clones, and not every one. The data hold about 200,000 clones, with 84% observed a single time. Sequencing input: peripheral blood. The receptors originated from a human donor in a cohort sampled during active COVID-19.

The chain joins TRBV24-1 to TRBJ2-5, with unresolved D. The CDR3 spans 14 residues. Trimming stripped 3 bases from V and 3 bases from J, with 10 bases between. Per germline, CDR1 KGHDR and CDR2 SFDVKD. The CDR3 loop is CATSDGYSKETQYF. Here the CDR3 DNA reads TGTGCCACCAGTGATGGTTACAGCAAAGAGACCCAGTACTTC.

The table lists this clone with a few counts. The chain has TRBV4-1 and TRBJ1-2, with D uncertain. This CDR3 region has 14 residues. Trimming stripped 4 bases from V and 4 bases from J, with 13 bases between. The germline V gene has CDR1 MGHRA and CDR2 YSYEKL. This chain's CDR3 is CASSPSWQSYGYTF. In DNA, the CDR3 is TGCGCCAGCAGCCCTAGTTGGCAGTCCTATGGCTACACCTTC.

This clone came up a few times. The chain is built from TRBV9 and TRBJ2-7, with 9 bases aligning to TRBD1. The CDR3 has 16 amino acids. The V and J ends lost 4 bases and 3 bases, in that order; junction bases with no gene match: 11. CDR1 is SGDLS and CDR2 is YYNGEE in the germline V gene. Here the CDR3 reads CASSSNGTGLLYEQYV. The CDR3 DNA is TGTGCCAGCAGCTCGAACGGGACAGGGCTCCTCTACGAGCAGTACGTC.

The chain combines TRBV20-1 with TRBJ2-5; D might be TRBD1 (6 bases). Trimming left V 6 bases short and J 5 bases short, with 10 bases between. Germline V gene sequence: CDR1 DFQATT, CDR2 SNEGSKA (reference sequence). This CDR3 comprises 11 residues. The CDR3 DNA is TGCAGTGCAACAGGGTTGGAGACCCAGTACTTC. Encoded protein: CSATGLETQYF.

This chain joins TRBV6-5 and TRBJ2-7, with D perhaps matching TRBD2 (7 bases). The CDR3 runs to 15 residues. CDR1 MNHEY and CDR2 SVGAGI come from the germline V gene. The ends were cut back, 9 bases at V and 2 bases at J, with 20 bases in the middle. The CDR3 DNA reads TGTGCCAGTAGAGCCAGCCGGGGGGCTACCTACGAGCAGTACTTC. Translated, it gives CASRASRGATYEQYF.

The rearrangement joins TRBV4-1 to TRBJ1-2, with 8 bases lining up with TRBD1. This CDR3 has 16 amino acids. The germline V gene has CDR1 MGHRA and CDR2 YSYEKL. After removal of 2 bases from V and 8 bases from J, the junction contained 13 bases not matched to a gene. The CDR3 reads CASSQLSGRGRRGYTF. In DNA form, the CDR3 reads TGCGCCAGCAGCCAACTATCGGGCAGGGGGCGAAGGGGCTACACCTTC.

The rearrangement joins TRBV20-1 to TRBJ2-7, with 9 bases that match TRBD2. CDR3 length: 12 amino acids. Germline CDR1 reads DFQATT; CDR2 reads SNEGSKA (reference sequence). Trimming at V came to 3 bases and at J to 5 bases, leaving 2 bases not matched to a gene. The CDR3 DNA is TGCAGTGCTAGTGGCGGGAGGGACGAGCAGTACTTC. Its translation: CSASGGRDEQYF.

This chain connects TRBV18 to TRBJ2-3; D is perhaps TRBD2 (6 bases). The V gene's germline CDR1 is KGHSH and CDR2 LQKENI. V lost 8 bases, J lost 0 bases, and 15 bases lay in between. There are 15 residues in the CDR3. CDR3 residues: CASQEGTSSTDTQYF. Here the CDR3 DNA reads TGTGCCAGCCAAGAGGGGACTTCCAGCACAGATACGCAGTATTTT.

As regards this clone: Other DNA variants within this sample encode the same CDR3. The J gene is TRBJ1-2, the V gene TRBV3-1 (or the pseudogene TRBV3-2), with 7 bases fitting TRBD1. This CDR3 contains 13 residues. V shed 4 bases, J shed 3 bases, and the junction held 2 bases outside the gene matches. Germline V gene lookup returns CDR1 LGHDT and CDR2 YNNKEL (reference sequence). CDR3 nucleotide sequence: TGTGCCAGCAGCCCGGGACAGTACTATGGCTACACCTTC. Residues: CASSPGQYYGYTF.

This clone was observed a single time. The chain joins TRBV28 to TRBJ2-5, with TRBD2 matching 9 bases. Trimming removed 6 bases from V and 5 bases from J; junction bases left unmatched: 10. This CDR3 region has 15 residues. Germline CDR1 reads MDHEN; CDR2 reads SYDVKM. CDR3 coding DNA: TGTGCCAGCAGACTACCAACCGGGACTAGCGAGACCCAGTACTTC. This gives the protein CASRLPTGTSETQYF.

The J gene is TRBJ1-1, the V gene TRBV11-2; D may be TRBD1 (6 bases). The ends were cut back, 8 bases at V and 8 bases at J, with 15 bases in the middle. The germline V gene has CDR1 SGHAT and CDR2 FQNNGV. The CDR3 is 12 amino acids. As DNA, the CDR3 is TGTGCCAGCCGGGACACCAAGACCGAAGCTTTCTTT. Translating gives CASRDTKTEAFF.